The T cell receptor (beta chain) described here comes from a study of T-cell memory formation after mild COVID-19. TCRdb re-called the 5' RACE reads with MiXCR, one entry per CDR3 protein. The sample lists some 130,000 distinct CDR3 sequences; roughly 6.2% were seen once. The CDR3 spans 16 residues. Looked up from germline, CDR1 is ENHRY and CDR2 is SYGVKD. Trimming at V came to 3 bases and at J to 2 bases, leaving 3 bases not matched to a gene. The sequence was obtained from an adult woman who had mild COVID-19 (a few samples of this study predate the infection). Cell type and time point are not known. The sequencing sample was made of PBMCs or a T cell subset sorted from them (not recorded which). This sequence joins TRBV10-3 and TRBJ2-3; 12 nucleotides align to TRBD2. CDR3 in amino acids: CAISDRLAGVTDTQYF. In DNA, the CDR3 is TGTGCCATCAGTGATCGACTAGCGGGAGTCACAGATACGCAGTATTTT.